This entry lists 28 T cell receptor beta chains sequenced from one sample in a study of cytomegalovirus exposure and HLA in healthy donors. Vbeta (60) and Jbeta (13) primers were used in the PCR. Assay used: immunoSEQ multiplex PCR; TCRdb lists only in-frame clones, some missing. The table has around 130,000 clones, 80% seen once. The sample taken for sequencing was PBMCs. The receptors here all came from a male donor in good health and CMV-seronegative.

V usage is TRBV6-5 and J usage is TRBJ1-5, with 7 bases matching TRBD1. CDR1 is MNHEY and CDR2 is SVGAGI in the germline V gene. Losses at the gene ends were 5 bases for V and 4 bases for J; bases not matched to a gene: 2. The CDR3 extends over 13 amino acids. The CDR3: CASSQQGNQPQHF. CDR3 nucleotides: TGTGCCAGCAGTCAACAGGGGAATCAGCCCCAGCATTTT.

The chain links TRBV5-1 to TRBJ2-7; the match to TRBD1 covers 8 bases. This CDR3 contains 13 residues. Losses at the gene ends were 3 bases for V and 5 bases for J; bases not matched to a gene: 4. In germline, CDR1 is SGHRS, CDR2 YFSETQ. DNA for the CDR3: TGCGCCAGCAGCTATACAGGGGGGAACGAGCAGTACTTC. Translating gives CASSYTGGNEQYF.

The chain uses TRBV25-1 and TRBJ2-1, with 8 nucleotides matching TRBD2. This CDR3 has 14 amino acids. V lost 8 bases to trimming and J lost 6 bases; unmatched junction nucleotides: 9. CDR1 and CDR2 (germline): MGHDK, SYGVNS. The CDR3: CASRGQGLANEQFF. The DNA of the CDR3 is TGTGCCAGCCGAGGACAAGGACTAGCCAATGAGCAGTTCTTC. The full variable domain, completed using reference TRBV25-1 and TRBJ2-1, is EADIYQTPRYLVIGTGKKITLECSQTMGHDKMYWYQQDPGMELHLIHYSYGVNSTEKGDLSSESTVSRIRTEHFPLTLESARPSHTSQYLCASRGQGLANEQFFGPGTRLTVL.

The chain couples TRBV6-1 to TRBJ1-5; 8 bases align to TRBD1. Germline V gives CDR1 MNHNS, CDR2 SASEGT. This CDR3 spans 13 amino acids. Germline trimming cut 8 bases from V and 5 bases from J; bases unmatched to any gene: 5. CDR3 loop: CASGIQGDQPQHF. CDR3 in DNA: TGTGCCAGCGGAATACAGGGGGATCAGCCCCAGCATTTT.

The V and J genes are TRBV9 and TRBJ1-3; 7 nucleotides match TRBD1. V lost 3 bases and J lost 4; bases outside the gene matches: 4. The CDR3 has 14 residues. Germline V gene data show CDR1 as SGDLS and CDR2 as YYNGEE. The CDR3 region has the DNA TGTGCCAGCAGCGCCCAGGGACAGGGAAACACCATATATTTT. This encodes CASSAQGQGNTIYF. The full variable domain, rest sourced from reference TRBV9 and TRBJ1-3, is DSGVTQTPKHLITATGQRVTLRCSPRSGDLSVYWYQQSLDQGLQFLIQYYNGEERAKGNILERFSAQQFPDLHSELNLSSLELGDSALYFCASSAQGQGNTIYFGEGSWLTVV.

The CDR3 DNA follows: TGTGCCAGCAGTGAACAATCGGACAGGAAAAACATTCAGTACTTC. It yields the protein CASSEQSDRKNIQYF. The chain carries TRBV2 and TRBJ2-4; 7 positions match TRBD1. The germline V gene encodes CDR1 SNHLY and CDR2 FYNNEI. The CDR3 consists of 15 residues. V shed 2 bases, J shed 4 bases, and the junction held 5 bases outside the gene matches.

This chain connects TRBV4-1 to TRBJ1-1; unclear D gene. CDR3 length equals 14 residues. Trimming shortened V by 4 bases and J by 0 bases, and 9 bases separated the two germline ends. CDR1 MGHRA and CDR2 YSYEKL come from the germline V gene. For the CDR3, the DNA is TGCGCCAGCAGCCGAGGAGGAATGAACACTGAAGCTTTCTTT. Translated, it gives CASSRGGMNTEAFF.

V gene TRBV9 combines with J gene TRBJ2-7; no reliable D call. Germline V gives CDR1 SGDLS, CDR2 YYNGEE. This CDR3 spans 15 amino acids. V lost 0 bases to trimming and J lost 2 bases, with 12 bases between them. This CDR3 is CASSVGSGRTYEQYF. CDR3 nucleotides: TGTGCCAGCAGCGTAGGTTCCGGCAGGACCTACGAGCAGTACTTC.

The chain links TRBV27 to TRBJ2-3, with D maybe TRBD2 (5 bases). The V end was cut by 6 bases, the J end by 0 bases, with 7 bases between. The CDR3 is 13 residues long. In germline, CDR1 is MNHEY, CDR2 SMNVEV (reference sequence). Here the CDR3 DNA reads TGTGCCAGCAGCCGGACTAGCACAGATACGCAGTATTTT. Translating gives CASSRTSTDTQYF.

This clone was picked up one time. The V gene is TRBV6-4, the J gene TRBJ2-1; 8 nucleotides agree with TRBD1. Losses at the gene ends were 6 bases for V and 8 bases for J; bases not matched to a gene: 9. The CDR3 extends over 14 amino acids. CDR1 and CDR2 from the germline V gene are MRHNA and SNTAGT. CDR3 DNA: TGTGCCAGCAGCCCCGGACAGGGAGGTCATGAGCAGTTCTTC. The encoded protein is CASSPGQGGHEQFF.

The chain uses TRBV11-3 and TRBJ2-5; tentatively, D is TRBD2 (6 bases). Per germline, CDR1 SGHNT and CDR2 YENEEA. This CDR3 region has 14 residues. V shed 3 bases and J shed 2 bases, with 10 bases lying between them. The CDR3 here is CASSLAGTQETQYF. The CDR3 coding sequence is TGTGCCAGCAGCTTGGCCGGGACTCAAGAGACCCAGTACTTC.

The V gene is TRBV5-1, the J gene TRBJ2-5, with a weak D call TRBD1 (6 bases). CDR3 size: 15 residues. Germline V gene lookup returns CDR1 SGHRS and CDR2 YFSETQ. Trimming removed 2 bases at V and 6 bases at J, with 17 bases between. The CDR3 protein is CASSLPRTADQTQYF. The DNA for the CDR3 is TGCGCCAGCAGCTTACCCAGGACAGCCGACCAGACCCAGTACTTC.

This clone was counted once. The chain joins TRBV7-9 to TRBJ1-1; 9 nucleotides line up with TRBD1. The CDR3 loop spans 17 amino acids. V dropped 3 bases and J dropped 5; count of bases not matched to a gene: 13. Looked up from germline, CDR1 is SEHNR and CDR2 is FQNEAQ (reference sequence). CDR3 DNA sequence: TGTGCCAGCAGCTTGGGGACAGGGAAAATTTGGGGAACTGAAGCTTTCTTT. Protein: CASSLGTGKIWGTEAFF.

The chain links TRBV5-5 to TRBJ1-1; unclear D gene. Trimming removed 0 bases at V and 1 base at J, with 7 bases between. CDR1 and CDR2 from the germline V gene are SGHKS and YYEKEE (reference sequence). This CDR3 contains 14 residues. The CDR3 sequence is CASSLGRRNTEAFF. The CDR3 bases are TGTGCCAGCAGCTTGGGTCGGAGGAACACTGAAGCTTTCTTT. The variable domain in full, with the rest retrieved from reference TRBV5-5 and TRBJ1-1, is DAGVTQSPTHLIKTRGQQVTLRCSPISGHKSVSWYQQVLGQGPQFIFQYYEKEERGRGNFPDRFSARQFPNYSSELNVNALLLGDSALYLCASSLGRRNTEAFFGQGTRLTVV.

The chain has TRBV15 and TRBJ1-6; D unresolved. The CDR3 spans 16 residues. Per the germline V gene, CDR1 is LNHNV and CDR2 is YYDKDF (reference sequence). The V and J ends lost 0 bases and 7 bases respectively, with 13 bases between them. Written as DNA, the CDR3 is TGTGCCACCAGCAGAGATCTGAACCCTCGGAATTCACCCCTCCACTTT. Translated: CATSRDLNPRNSPLHF.

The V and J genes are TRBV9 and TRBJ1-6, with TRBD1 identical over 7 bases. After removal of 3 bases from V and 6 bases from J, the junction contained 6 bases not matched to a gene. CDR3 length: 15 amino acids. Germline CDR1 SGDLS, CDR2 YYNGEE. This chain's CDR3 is CASSETDRPNSPLHF. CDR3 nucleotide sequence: TGTGCCAGCAGCGAGACGGACAGGCCTAATTCACCCCTCCACTTT.

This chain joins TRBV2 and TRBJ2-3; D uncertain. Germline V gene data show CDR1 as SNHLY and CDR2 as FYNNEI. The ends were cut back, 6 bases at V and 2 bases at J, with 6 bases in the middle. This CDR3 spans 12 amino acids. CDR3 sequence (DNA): TGTGCCAGCAGAATAATCACAGATACGCAGTATTTT. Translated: CASRIITDTQYF.

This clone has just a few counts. The CDR3 reads CASSLGQGQETQYF. DNA of the CDR3: TGCGCCAGCAGCTTGGGACAGGGTCAAGAGACCCAGTACTTC. The V gene is TRBV5-1, the J gene TRBJ2-5; 7 bases fit TRBD1. The CDR3 spans 14 residues. Germline CDR1 and CDR2: SGHRS and YFSETQ. V was clipped by 0 bases and J by 2 bases; unmatched bases: 1.

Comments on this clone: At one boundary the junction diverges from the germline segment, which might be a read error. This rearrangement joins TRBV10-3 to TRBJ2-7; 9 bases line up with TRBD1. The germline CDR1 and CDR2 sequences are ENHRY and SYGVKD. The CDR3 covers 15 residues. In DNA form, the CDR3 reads TGTGCCAGCAGTGAATCCGAGACAGGGGGCTACGAGCAGTACTTC. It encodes CASSESETGGYEQYF.

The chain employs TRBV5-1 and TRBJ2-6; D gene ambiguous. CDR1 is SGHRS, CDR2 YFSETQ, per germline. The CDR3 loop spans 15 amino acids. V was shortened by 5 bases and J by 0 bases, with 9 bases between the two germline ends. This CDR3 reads CASRDTASGANVLTF. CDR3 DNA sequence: TGCGCCAGCAGGGATACAGCCTCTGGGGCCAACGTCCTGACTTTC.

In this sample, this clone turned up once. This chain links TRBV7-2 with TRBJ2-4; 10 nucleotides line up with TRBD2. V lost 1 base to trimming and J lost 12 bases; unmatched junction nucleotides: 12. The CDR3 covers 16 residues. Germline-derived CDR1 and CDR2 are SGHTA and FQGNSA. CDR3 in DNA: TGTGCCAGCAGCTTAGATGGGCGTAGCGGGGGGCCCAGTCAGTACTTC. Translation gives CASSLDGRSGGPSQYF. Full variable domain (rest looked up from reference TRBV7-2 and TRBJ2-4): GAGVSQSPSNKVTEKGKDVELRCDPISGHTALYWYRQSLGQGLEFLIYFQGNSAPDKSGLPSDRFSAERTGGSVSTLTIQRTQQEDSAVYLCASSLDGRSGGPSQYFGAGTRLSVL.

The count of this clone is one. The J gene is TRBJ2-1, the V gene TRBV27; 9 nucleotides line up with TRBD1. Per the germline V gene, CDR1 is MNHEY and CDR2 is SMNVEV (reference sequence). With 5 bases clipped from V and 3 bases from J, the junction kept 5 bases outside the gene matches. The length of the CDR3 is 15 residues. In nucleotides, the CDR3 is TGTGCCAGCAGTGTTGACAGGGGGTTCTACAATGAGCAGTTCTTC. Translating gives CASSVDRGFYNEQFF.

The CDR3 nucleotides are TGTGCCAGCAGTTCTGGACAGGGAGGTTATAATTCACCCCTCCACTTT. Its protein is CASSSGQGGYNSPLHF. This chain uses TRBV28 with TRBJ1-6, with 8 bases that match TRBD1. After removal of 4 bases from V and 4 bases from J, the junction contained 6 bases not matched to a gene. Germline V gives CDR1 MDHEN, CDR2 SYDVKM. The CDR3 has 16 amino acids.

CDR3 amino acids: CASRHIRDSPFNEQFF. The CDR3 DNA follows: TGCGCCAGCAGACATATACGTGACTCCCCCTTCAATGAGCAGTTCTTC. This chain joins TRBV10-2 and TRBJ2-1, with no clear D. The V end was cut by 6 bases, the J end by 6 bases, with 21 bases between. The CDR3 has 16 amino acids. The germline gives CDR1 WSHSY, CDR2 SAAADI.

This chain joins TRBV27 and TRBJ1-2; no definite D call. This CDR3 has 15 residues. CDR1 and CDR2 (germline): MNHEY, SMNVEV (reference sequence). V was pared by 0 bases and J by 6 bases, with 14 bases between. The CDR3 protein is CASSLSWRTPNGYTF. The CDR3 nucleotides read TGTGCCAGCAGTTTATCGTGGCGGACTCCCAATGGCTACACCTTC.

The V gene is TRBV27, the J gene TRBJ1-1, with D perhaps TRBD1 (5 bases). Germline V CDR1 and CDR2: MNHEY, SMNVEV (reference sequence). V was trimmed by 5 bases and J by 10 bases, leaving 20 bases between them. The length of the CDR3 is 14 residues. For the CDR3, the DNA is TGTGCCAGCAGTCCCCGCGGGACCTCTAAGGCAGCTTTCTTT. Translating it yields CASSPRGTSKAAFF.

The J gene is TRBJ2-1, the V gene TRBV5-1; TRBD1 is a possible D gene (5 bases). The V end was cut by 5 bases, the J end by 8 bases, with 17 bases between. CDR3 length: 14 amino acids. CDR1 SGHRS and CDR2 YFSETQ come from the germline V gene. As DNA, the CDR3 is TGCGCCAGCAGGCTAGGGGCAGGGCAGGATGAGCAGTTCTTC. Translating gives CASRLGAGQDEQFF. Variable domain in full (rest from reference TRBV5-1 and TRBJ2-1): KAGVTQTPRYLIKTRGQQVTLSCSPISGHRSVSWYQQTPGQGLQFLFEYFSETQRNKGNFPGRFSGRQFSNSRSEMNVSTLELGDSALYLCASRLGAGQDEQFFGPGTRLTVL.

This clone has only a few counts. The CDR3 nucleotides read TGTGCCAGCAGCTATGGGACAGGGTTGAATGAGCAGTTCTTC. Its protein product is CASSYGTGLNEQFF. This chain connects TRBV5-6 to TRBJ2-1; 9 bases match TRBD1. J was trimmed by 7 bases and V by 3 bases; bases with no gene match: 5. This CDR3 comprises 14 residues. The germline CDR1 and CDR2 sequences are SGHDT and YYEEEE.